The 19 T cell receptor beta chains reported below all come from one sample, sequenced in a study of type 1 regulatory T cells. TCRdb passed the reads through MiXCR, listing each CDR3 protein once. The table has 20,000 or so distinct CDR3 sequences, less than 50% seen once. These receptors have no known antigen. The sequencing sample was made of cultured T cells, either the whole culture or a sorted T cell fraction (not recorded which). Source of these receptors: a human donor in good health.

The table lists this clonotype with a few counts. The V call is TRBV18, the J call TRBJ1-3; possibly TRBD1 for D (5 bases). The CDR3 is made up of 14 amino acids. V lost 1 base to trimming and J lost 2 bases, with 6 bases between them. The germline V gene has CDR1 KGHSH and CDR2 LQKENI. The CDR3 DNA follows: TGTGCCAGCTCACCACAGGGGACTGGAAACACCATATATTTT. It encodes CASSPQGTGNTIYF.

The chain has TRBV12-3 or TRBV12-4 and TRBJ2-1; the match to TRBD2 covers 10 bases. The CDR3 sequence is 15 residues long. The junction had 0 bases not matched to a gene; V was cut back by 1 base and J by 3 bases. CDR3 nucleotide sequence: TGTGCCAGCAGTTTAGGACTAGCGGGCTACAATGAGCAGTTCTTC. This gives the protein CASSLGLAGYNEQFF.

This clonotype showed up just a few times. This chain uses TRBV7-2 with TRBJ2-3, with TRBD1 identical over 7 bases. The V and J ends lost 5 bases and 6 bases, in that order; junction bases with no gene match: 17. Per germline, CDR1 SGHTA and CDR2 FQGNSA. The CDR3 contains 17 residues. CDR3 sequence reads: CASSQVPGQPISDTQYF. CDR3 nucleotide sequence: TGTGCCAGCAGCCAAGTACCGGGACAGCCTATTTCGGATACGCAGTATTTT. The whole variable domain, filled in from reference TRBV7-2 and TRBJ2-3, reads GAGVSQSPSNKVTEKGKDVELRCDPISGHTALYWYRQSLGQGLEFLIYFQGNSAPDKSGLPSDRFSAERTGGSVSTLTIQRTQQEDSAVYLCASSQVPGQPISDTQYFGPGTRLTVL.

The sample holds a few counts of this clonotype. The rearrangement joins TRBV4-1 to TRBJ2-5, with 9 bases matching TRBD1. Germline assignment: CDR1 MGHRA and CDR2 YSYEKL. The CDR3 runs 16 residues. V shed 7 bases and J 5 bases; nucleotides not matched to a gene: 14. This CDR3 reads CASTLGGTGFSETQYF. The CDR3 DNA is TGCGCCAGCACCCTGGGTGGGACAGGGTTTTCCGAGACCCAGTACTTC.

This clonotype was seen only a few times. This chain uses TRBV12-3 or TRBV12-4 with TRBJ1-2; D may be TRBD1 (5 bases). The germline V and J ends were trimmed by 6 bases and 0 bases, with 8 bases remaining between them. CDR3 length equals 13 residues. The chain's CDR3 is CASRETANYGYTF. For the CDR3, the DNA is TGTGCCAGCAGGGAGACAGCTAACTATGGCTACACCTTC.

The rearrangement links TRBV4-3 to TRBJ2-7, with 7 bases matching TRBD2. The CDR3 is made up of 16 amino acids. The V segment lost 4 bases and the J segment 6 bases; nucleotides outside the gene matches: 15. Germline V gene data show CDR1 as LGHNA and CDR2 as YSLEER. The CDR3 coding sequence is TGCGCCAGCAGCCCCATTGGGGGGGTTCCAATCTTCGAGCAGTACTTC. Amino acids: CASSPIGGVPIFEQYF.

This clonotype was picked up one time. This CDR3 reads CAWRAPGAGGLGYGYTF. CDR3 bases: TGTGCCTGGAGGGCCCCAGGGGCCGGGGGGCTCGGCTATGGCTACACCTTC. The chain couples TRBV30 to TRBJ1-2; a weak D match, TRBD1 (6 bases). This CDR3 has 17 amino acids. Trimming cost V 3 bases and J 4 bases, with 24 bases left between them. CDR1 and CDR2 (germline): GTSNPN, SVGIG (reference sequence). The variable domain in full, with the rest retrieved from reference TRBV30 and TRBJ1-2, is SQTIHQWPATLVQPVGSPLSLECTVEGTSNPNLYWYRQAAGRGLQLLFYSVGIGQISSEVPQNLSASRPQDRQFILSSKKLLLSDSGFYLCAWRAPGAGGLGYGYTFGSGTRLTVV.

J is TRBJ2-3 and V is TRBV19; TRBD1 is a possible D gene (6 bases). CDR1 and CDR2 from the germline V gene are LNHDA and SQIVND (reference sequence). V was shortened by 9 bases and J by 0 bases, with 13 bases between the two germline ends. The CDR3 extends over 14 amino acids. The CDR3 loop is CASKDSLSTDTQYF. CDR3 coding DNA: TGTGCCAGCAAGGACAGTCTGAGCACAGATACGCAGTATTTT.

The chain couples TRBV6-5 to TRBJ1-1; maybe TRBD1 (6 bases). Deletions cut 6 bases from V and 4 bases from J, with 15 bases between. The CDR3 consists of 14 residues. Germline V CDR1 and CDR2: MNHEY, SVGAGI. The CDR3 bases are TGTGCCAGCAGGCTGCAGGGGTACGGCACTGAAGCTTTCTTT. This translates into CASRLQGYGTEAFF.

This clonotype was seen only a few times. This chain uses TRBV5-1 with TRBJ1-3; no firm D call. CDR1 and CDR2 (germline): SGHRS, YFSETQ. This CDR3 is built from 15 residues. The V gene lost 2 bases and the J gene lost 4 bases, with 13 bases spanning the gap. The CDR3 nucleotides are TGCGCCAGCAGCTTAGGACCCCCGGCGGGAAACACCATATATTTT. Translating it yields CASSLGPPAGNTIYF. Full variable domain (outside the CDR3, taken from reference TRBV5-1 and TRBJ1-3): KAGVTQTPRYLIKTRGQQVTLSCSPISGHRSVSWYQQTPGQGLQFLFEYFSETQRNKGNFPGRFSGRQFSNSRSEMNVSTLELGDSALYLCASSLGPPAGNTIYFGEGSWLTVV.

The V call is TRBV12-3 or TRBV12-4, the J call TRBJ1-6; maybe TRBD1 (6 bases). The CDR3 extends over 14 amino acids. The V end lost 5 bases, the J end lost 9 bases, and 14 bases lay between the germline ends. This chain's CDR3 is CASSPTGKVSPLHF. DNA for the CDR3: TGTGCCAGCAGTCCGACAGGAAAGGTTTCACCCCTCCACTTT.

The chain joins TRBV12-3 or TRBV12-4 to TRBJ2-1; 11 bases map to TRBD2. Trimming cost V 4 bases and J 3 bases; bases outside gene matches: 2. The CDR3 loop spans 15 amino acids. CDR3 in amino acids: CASSSLAGGYNEQFF. CDR3 coding DNA: TGTGCCAGCAGTTCCCTAGCGGGGGGCTACAATGAGCAGTTCTTC.

The V gene is TRBV2, the J gene TRBJ2-7; no firm D call. The CDR3 spans 11 residues. V gave up 7 bases and J gave up 3 bases, with 7 bases separating them. Germline-derived CDR1 and CDR2 are SNHLY and FYNNEI. The CDR3 DNA follows: TGTGCCAGCATCGAGTACTACGAGCAGTACTTC. It codes for CASIEYYEQYF.

The chain recombines TRBV6-1 with TRBJ1-2, with D possibly matching TRBD1 (5 bases). Germline CDR1 MNHNS, CDR2 SASEGT. The CDR3 consists of 12 residues. The V end lost 6 bases, the J end lost 0 bases, and 5 bases lay between the germline ends. CDR3 loop: CASRTANYGYTF. CDR3 nucleotides: TGTGCCAGCAGGACAGCTAACTATGGCTACACCTTC.

On this clonotype itself: This may stem from a read error, because a much larger clone lies one nucleotide away. In DNA, the CDR3 is TGTGCCAGCAGTGGGGGGGCAGGGTATCAGCCCCAGCATTTT. It yields the protein CASSGGAGYQPQHF. J is TRBJ1-5 and V is TRBV6-6; D perhaps matches TRBD1 (6 bases). V was pared by 5 bases and J by 5 bases, with 13 bases between. CDR1 and CDR2 from the germline V gene are MNHNY and SVGAGI (reference sequence). The CDR3 is made up of 14 amino acids.

V is TRBV19 and J is TRBJ1-1, with 9 bases identical to TRBD1. This CDR3 spans 15 amino acids. V was pared by 4 bases and J by 6 bases, with 9 bases of the junction left unmatched. Germline-derived CDR1 and CDR2 are LNHDA and SQIVND (reference sequence). CDR3 region: CASSKGGDRGAEAFF. CDR3 nucleotide sequence: TGTGCCAGTAGTAAGGGGGGAGACAGGGGGGCTGAAGCTTTCTTT.

J is TRBJ1-2 and V is TRBV10-3; D unclear. V was clipped by 0 bases and J by 5 bases, with 7 bases between them. The CDR3 contains 13 residues. Germline lookup yields CDR1 ENHRY and CDR2 SYGVKD. This CDR3 reads CAISESAGYGYTF. DNA for the CDR3: TGTGCCATCAGTGAGTCGGCGGGGTATGGCTACACCTTC.

The CDR3: CASSVSYLAREAFF. The CDR3 coding sequence is TGTGCCAGCAGTGTATCTTACTTAGCCCGTGAAGCTTTCTTT. The V call is TRBV25-1, the J call TRBJ1-1; D gene unclear. Per germline, CDR1 MGHDK and CDR2 SYGVNS. Trimming pared 4 bases from V and 7 bases from J, leaving 16 bases between. The CDR3 extends over 14 amino acids.

This clonotype was detected a few times. The V and J genes are TRBV20-1 and TRBJ2-3; the D call may be TRBD1 or TRBD2 (5 bases each). Trimming took 6 bases from V and 8 from J, leaving 9 bases between them. The CDR3 has 10 amino acids. Germline CDR1 reads DFQATT; CDR2 reads SNEGSKA (reference sequence). CDR3 residues: CSATGGTQYF. The CDR3 nucleotides read TGCAGTGCCACTGGGGGTACGCAGTATTTT.